Included here is one T cell receptor (beta chain) sequence, with context. Antigen: not known. Per individual, the PBMC samples numbered at least one pre-ART and at least two post-ART. This CDR3 has 15 amino acids. With 0 bases removed from V and 12 bases from J, the gap between germline ends came to 18 bases. The germline V gene has CDR1 SGHNT and CDR2 YENEEA. A v3.0 immunoSEQ assay was performed at survey level. TCRdb's copy holds only in-frame clones and misses some; the assay was immunoSEQ multiplex PCR. Seen here are some 35,000 clones, roughly 80% observed once, and the top ten hold 6% to 7%. The entry originates in a study of long-term antiretroviral therapy in people with HIV. Study-wide findings and caveats: Blood specimens, gathered between 2004 and 2017, were possibly obtained under older ART regimens. Although diversity increased after ART, it remained lower than in transplant donor controls.

The material was unsorted PBMCs, obtained 0.6 years after starting antiretroviral therapy. The TCR was taken from a man aged 18 to 30 with HIV. The chain links TRBV11-3 to TRBJ2-1, with a possible D match to TRBD2 (5 bases). The CDR3 DNA sequence: TGTGCCAGCAGCTTAGATCCGCAGAGACCCCGGGGGCAGTTCTTC. Protein: CASSLDPQRPRGQFF.